This T cell receptor (beta chain) was recovered during a study of immune evolution from preneoplasia to lung adenocarcinoma. This table comes from immunoSEQ multiplex PCR, and its TCRdb copy is limited to in-frame clones, with some not included. The sample lists 5,000 to 6,000 clones, around 80% seen once, with roughly 10% in the top ten. The germline CDR1 and CDR2 sequences are MDHEN and SYDVKM. The CDR3 spans 14 residues. V shed 3 bases and J shed 9 bases, with 15 bases lying between them. The J gene is TRBJ1-5, the V gene TRBV28; D call uncertain. The sequenced sample consisted of FFPE normal lung tissue adjacent to the tumor. This receptor was identified in a person aged 50 to 70 with lung adenocarcinoma. CDR3 bases: TGTGCCAGCAGTTTGGAACCCCAACTTGGGCCCCAGCATTTT. Protein sequence: CASSLEPQLGPQHF.